Following are 3 T cell receptor beta chains from one sample sequenced in a study of T cells in Graves' hyperthyroidism and ophthalmopathy. From RNA transcripts, TCR beta CDR3 regions were amplified. HTBI primers were used for first-round RT-PCR of the TCR CDR3. MiXCR, applied by TCRdb to the multiplex PCR reads, yields one record per CDR3 protein. The sample lists roughly 170,000 distinct CDR3 sequences, over 15% occurring once. Sequenced: blood. The source of these receptors is a woman aged 45 to 65 with Graves' hyperthyroidism.

This clonotype was counted ten times or more. The chain carries TRBV12-3 or TRBV12-4 and TRBJ2-1; D might be TRBD1 (6 bases). Trimming pared 2 bases from V and 6 bases from J, leaving 14 bases between. This CDR3 has 15 residues. The CDR3 coding sequence is TGTGCCAGCAGTTTACCGTCAATACAGGGCAATGAGCAGTTCTTC. Protein sequence: CASSLPSIQGNEQFF.

The chain has TRBV4-3 and TRBJ1-3; no definite D call. CDR1 is LGHNA, CDR2 YSLEER, per germline. The ends were cut back, 4 bases at V and 0 bases at J, with 13 bases in the middle. The CDR3 covers 16 residues. This CDR3 reads CASSREAGSSGNTIYF. DNA for the CDR3: TGCGCCAGCAGCCGTGAGGCGGGATCCTCTGGAAACACCATATATTTT.

The sample holds many counts of this clonotype. The CDR3 region has the DNA TGTGCCACCAGCAGAGATCCGACGGCAAGCTCCTACGAGCAGTACTTC. It translates to CATSRDPTASSYEQYF. The chain is built from TRBV15 and TRBJ2-7, with no clear D. Per germline, CDR1 LNHNV and CDR2 YYDKDF (reference sequence). The germline V and J ends were trimmed by 0 bases and 0 bases, with 12 bases remaining between them. The CDR3 runs 16 residues.